The 2 T cell receptor beta chains listed next were all sequenced from one sample in a study of blood T cell repertoires in COVID-19. Method: immunoSEQ multiplex PCR; TCRdb's copy keeps in-frame clones and lacks some. Among some 270,000 clones listed, around nine tenths were seen once. Sequencing used PBMCs or T cells enriched from blood (not recorded which). The source of these receptors is a woman aged 60-75 years who had recovered from COVID-19.

V gene TRBV6-2 or TRBV6-3 combines with J gene TRBJ1-6; D is unclear. CDR1 and CDR2 (germline): MNHEY, SVGEGT. V was cut by 5 bases and J by 5 bases, with 10 bases left in between. This CDR3 has 14 amino acids. Here the CDR3 DNA reads TGTGCCAGCAGTCGACGACGGGATAATTCACCCCTCCACTTT. It yields the protein CASSRRRDNSPLHF.

This chain joins TRBV6-2 or TRBV6-3 and TRBJ1-5; 9 bases are shared with TRBD1. Germline V gene data show CDR1 as MNHEY and CDR2 as SVGEGT. The trim removed 0 bases at V and 9 bases at J, leaving 9 bases unmatched. CDR3 length: 16 residues. DNA of the CDR3: TGTGCCAGCAGTTACTCTCCAGGACAGGGGACCTGGCCCCAGCATTTT. Translation gives CASSYSPGQGTWPQHF.